Presented here are 14 T cell receptor beta chains from one specimen sequenced in a study of cytomegalovirus exposure and HLA in healthy donors. In the PCR, 60 Vbeta and 13 Jbeta primers were used. The protocol was immunoSEQ multiplex PCR, while the TCRdb copy is restricted to in-frame clones and leaves out a portion. The sample totals 130,000 or so clones. The source material was PBMCs. The receptors derive from a woman younger than 30 in good health and CMV-seronegative.

The V call is TRBV11-3, the J call TRBJ2-1; no clear D gene. This CDR3 contains 16 residues. With 1 base removed from V and 8 bases from J, the gap between germline ends came to 18 bases. Per germline, CDR1 SGHNT and CDR2 YENEEA. The CDR3 sequence: CASSLGVAPEVDEQFF. The CDR3 bases are TGTGCCAGCAGCTTAGGTGTAGCACCCGAGGTGGATGAGCAGTTCTTC.

The chain is built from TRBV15 and TRBJ1-5; a weak D match, TRBD1 (6 bases). The ends were cut back, 5 bases at V and 4 bases at J, with 24 bases in the middle. CDR1 and CDR2 from the germline V gene are LNHNV and YYDKDF (reference sequence). This CDR3 region has 18 residues. CDR3 amino acids: CATSFQDTGLRRNQPQHF. For the CDR3, the DNA is TGTGCCACCAGCTTCCAGGATACAGGGCTTCGGAGAAATCAGCCCCAGCATTTT.

V is TRBV5-6 and J is TRBJ1-2; D is undetermined. The V and J ends lost 4 bases and 5 bases respectively, with 15 bases between them. The CDR3 contains 14 residues. Germline values: CDR1 SGHDT, CDR2 YYEEEE. CDR3 in amino acids: CASSRGAGRYGYTF. CDR3 nucleotide sequence: TGTGCCAGCAGCCGGGGTGCAGGTCGTTATGGCTACACCTTC.

The V gene is TRBV7-6, the J gene TRBJ1-5; D not certain. There are 15 residues in the CDR3. The V gene lost 5 bases and the J gene lost 0 bases, with 11 bases spanning the gap. Germline CDR1 is SGHVS and CDR2 is FNYEAQ. The CDR3 nucleotides read TGTGCCAGCAGCCTAGACCCTAATAGCAATCAGCCCCAGCATTTT. Amino acid sequence: CASSLDPNSNQPQHF.

The chain recombines TRBV4-3 with TRBJ2-3; D might be TRBD2 (6 bases). CDR3 size: 15 residues. The germline CDR1 and CDR2 sequences are LGHNA and YSLEER. V was clipped by 4 bases and J by 5 bases, with 16 bases between them. The CDR3 protein is CASSRQWRGGDTQYF. The CDR3 nucleotides are TGCGCCAGCAGCCGTCAATGGAGGGGTGGAGATACGCAGTATTTT.

V usage is TRBV7-2 and J usage is TRBJ2-1; weak D call: TRBD2 (5 bases). The V and J ends lost 5 bases and 2 bases respectively, with 10 bases between them. There are 14 residues in the CDR3. Germline CDR1 is SGHTA and CDR2 is FQGNSA. The CDR3 sequence: CASSPPGAYNEQFF. In DNA form, the CDR3 reads TGTGCCAGCAGCCCACCCGGGGCCTACAATGAGCAGTTCTTC.

The V gene is TRBV29-1, the J gene TRBJ1-2, with TRBD1 as a possible D gene (5 bases). The V end lost 3 bases, the J end lost 6 bases, and 8 bases lay between the germline ends. From germline, CDR1 is SQVTM and CDR2 ANQGSEA. This CDR3 has 11 amino acids. CDR3 DNA sequence: TGCAGCGTTGATTGGGGGGATGGCTACACCTTC. Protein product: CSVDWGDGYTF.

The chain joins TRBV7-3 to TRBJ1-1; D might be TRBD1 (5 bases). The CDR3 consists of 13 residues. The V gene's germline CDR1 is SGHTA and CDR2 FQGTGA. Trimming shortened V by 2 bases and J by 3 bases, and 7 bases separated the two germline ends. As DNA, the CDR3 is TGTGCCAGCAGCTTACAGGGCGACACTGAAGCTTTCTTT. This sequence encodes CASSLQGDTEAFF.

The chain joins TRBV29-1 to TRBJ2-5, with a tentative D call TRBD2 (5 bases). Trimming stripped 7 bases from V and 1 base from J, with 13 bases between. This CDR3 is 13 amino acids long. Germline V gene data show CDR1 as SQVTM and CDR2 as ANQGSEA. CDR3 residues: CSARADLQETQYF. The CDR3 bases are TGCAGCGCCCGAGCGGACCTCCAAGAGACCCAGTACTTC.

The chain carries TRBV18 and TRBJ2-7, with 7 bases matching TRBD1. CDR3 length: 12 residues. Germline CDR1 and CDR2: KGHSH and LQKENI. With V trimmed by 3 bases and J by 7 bases, 3 bases remained unmatched. The DNA for the CDR3 is TGTGCCAGCTCACCGGGACAGTTAGAGCAGTACTTC. Amino acid sequence: CASSPGQLEQYF.

The rearrangement uses TRBV19 and TRBJ2-7, with TRBD1 identical over 11 bases. The V segment lost 7 bases and the J segment 6 bases; nucleotides outside the gene matches: 8. The CDR3 extends over 14 amino acids. Germline V CDR1 and CDR2: LNHDA, SQIVND (reference sequence). CDR3 coding DNA: TGTGCCAGTATGATGGACAGGGGGCCGGGCGAGCAGTACTTC. The encoded protein is CASMMDRGPGEQYF.

The gene calls are TRBV5-6 and TRBJ2-7; the match to TRBD2 covers 7 bases. The V gene end was trimmed by 4 bases and the J gene end by 6 bases; junction bases not matched to a gene: 13. The CDR3 has 15 amino acids. Germline assignment: CDR1 SGHDT and CDR2 YYEEEE. The CDR3 reads CASSASLAAWSEQYV. CDR3 DNA: TGTGCCAGCAGCGCCAGTCTAGCGGCGTGGAGCGAGCAGTACGTC.

The genes are TRBV5-3 and TRBJ1-2; D remains ambiguous. TRBV5-3 is marked as an open reading frame, function uncertain. CDR3 size: 13 residues. Trimming removed 6 bases from V and 3 bases from J, with 12 bases in between. The CDR3 nucleotides read TGTGCCAGAAAACCATTACATTACTATGGCTACACCTTC. Translation: CARKPLHYYGYTF.

The genes are TRBV7-9 and TRBJ2-3, with 8 bases aligning to TRBD1. Germline CDR1 SEHNR, CDR2 FQNEAQ (reference sequence). CDR3 length: 16 residues. With V trimmed by 4 bases and J by 5 bases, 11 bases remained unmatched. The CDR3 region is CASSSTGGFGGDTQYF. CDR3 in DNA: TGTGCCAGCAGCTCAACAGGGGGGTTCGGCGGAGATACGCAGTATTTT.